A single sample is the source of the 26 T cell receptor beta chains below, sequenced in a study of blood T cells in healthy people across ages. Together with a sample-barcoded 5' primer, a J-beta primer mix was included in a second PCR lasting roughly 6 to 12 cycles. TCRdb processed the 5' RACE reads anew with MiXCR; each CDR3 protein has one entry. The top ten clones hold less than 20% of a sample with over 600,000 distinct CDR3 sequences, about 42% of them seen once. Sequenced: blood. The receptors were sampled from a man older than 75 in good health.

The rearrangement uses TRBV7-9 and TRBJ1-2; D is unresolved. V was shortened by 2 bases and J by 3 bases, with 13 bases between the two germline ends. Germline V lookup: CDR1 SEHNR, CDR2 FQNEAQ (reference sequence). The CDR3 consists of 15 residues. CDR3 amino acids: CASSLSEGPYYGYTF. Written as DNA, the CDR3 is TGTGCCAGCAGCTTATCGGAAGGACCTTACTATGGCTACACCTTC. Filled out from reference TRBV7-9 and TRBJ1-2, the complete variable domain reads DTGVSQNPRHKITKRGQNVTFRCDPISEHNRLYWYRQTLGQGPEFLTYFQNEAQLEKSRLLSDRFSAERPKGSFSTLEIQRTEQGDSAMYLCASSLSEGPYYGYTFGSGTRLTVV.

This clonotype was found once. This chain joins TRBV7-9 and TRBJ1-1, with a possible D match to TRBD1 (5 bases). Trimming left V 3 bases short and J 3 bases short, with 17 bases between. Germline V gene sequence: CDR1 SEHNR, CDR2 FQNEAQ (reference sequence). The CDR3 covers 16 residues. As DNA, the CDR3 is TGTGCCAGCAGCTTCCGGGGTGAAGGGGATCACACTGAAGCTTTCTTT. It encodes CASSFRGEGDHTEAFF.

This clonotype has just a few counts. CDR3 protein: CASSSPDSGANVLTF. DNA of the CDR3: TGCGCCAGCAGCTCACCCGACTCTGGGGCCAACGTCCTGACTTTC. This chain links TRBV5-1 with TRBJ2-6; D is ambiguous. V lost 3 bases and J 0 bases, leaving 7 bases between the germline ends. Germline CDR1 reads SGHRS; CDR2 reads YFSETQ. CDR3 length equals 15 residues.

The J gene is TRBJ2-1, the V gene TRBV3-1; TRBD1 matches 9 bases. This CDR3 has 13 residues. The V gene's germline CDR1 is LGHDT and CDR2 YNNKEL (reference sequence). Germline trimming cut 3 bases from V and 14 bases from J; bases unmatched to any gene: 8. As DNA, the CDR3 is TGTGCCAGCAGCCAGTCTGAAGGGACAGGGAAGTTCTTC. It encodes CASSQSEGTGKFF.

This chain connects TRBV4-2 to TRBJ1-3; TRBD1 is a possible D gene (5 bases). The V gene's germline CDR1 is LGHNA and CDR2 YNFKEQ. Deletions cut 0 bases from V and 1 base from J, with 13 bases between. The CDR3 totals 17 residues. CDR3 sequence (DNA): TGTGCCAGCAGCCAAGAGAGTCAAGGGGTGTCTGGAAACACCATATATTTT. It codes for CASSQESQGVSGNTIYF.

Remarks on this clonotype: A read error is possible here, since a much larger clone lies one base away. This chain links TRBV20-1 with TRBJ2-4, with D possibly TRBD1 on 6 matching bases. The germline V gene encodes CDR1 DFQATT and CDR2 SNEGSKA (reference sequence). CDR3 length: 14 amino acids. V was shortened by 2 bases and J by 13 bases, with 21 bases between the two germline ends. The DNA of the CDR3 is TGCAGTGCTAGAAAACCGGGACGGGACAATGAGCAGTACTTC. Translated: CSARKPGRDNEQYF.

The chain is built from TRBV20-1 and TRBJ1-1; TRBD1 is a possible D gene (5 bases). V lost 2 bases and J lost 7, with 11 bases in between. Germline-derived CDR1 and CDR2 are DFQATT and SNEGSKA (reference sequence). This CDR3 is 12 amino acids long. CDR3 sequence: CSARTQGLEAFF. The CDR3 DNA is TGCAGTGCTAGAACGCAGGGACTTGAAGCTTTCTTT.

The chain uses TRBV11-2 and TRBJ2-5; 10 bases map to TRBD2. Germline V gene lookup returns CDR1 SGHAT and CDR2 FQNNGV. This CDR3 is 13 amino acids long. V lost 6 bases, J lost 6 bases, and 4 bases stayed unmatched. Written as DNA, the CDR3 is TGTGCCAGCAGTGGAGCGGGAGGGCAGACCCAGTACTTC. Protein: CASSGAGGQTQYF.

This clonotype was counted a few times. The genes are TRBV4-3 and TRBJ1-1; the D is unclear. The CDR3 has 14 amino acids. Trimming removed 0 bases at V and 3 bases at J, with 8 bases between. Germline V gene sequence: CDR1 LGHNA, CDR2 YSLEER. The CDR3 DNA reads as TGCGCCAGCAGCCAAGAGGTCGGACACACTGAAGCTTTCTTT. Protein product: CASSQEVGHTEAFF.

The chain employs TRBV20-1 and TRBJ2-3; the D is unclear. Germline V gene sequence: CDR1 DFQATT, CDR2 SNEGSKA (reference sequence). Trimming cost V 3 bases and J 6 bases, with 13 bases left between them. The CDR3 spans 13 residues. The CDR3 spells CSARLPGPDTQYF. CDR3 DNA: TGCAGTGCTAGGCTTCCCGGCCCGGATACGCAGTATTTT.

The chain links TRBV20-1 to TRBJ2-1; 10 positions match TRBD2. The ends lost 5 bases at V and 7 bases at J; junction bases unmatched: 8. This CDR3 contains 14 residues. Germline CDR1 and CDR2: DFQATT and SNEGSKA (reference sequence). CDR3 in amino acids: CSAGLAGVRNEQFF. CDR3 coding DNA: TGCAGTGCTGGTCTAGCGGGAGTTAGGAATGAGCAGTTCTTC.

The chain couples TRBV20-1 to TRBJ1-2; D may be TRBD1 (6 bases). CDR1 DFQATT and CDR2 SNEGSKA come from the germline V gene (reference sequence). This CDR3 region has 15 residues. V lost 0 bases to trimming and J lost 5 bases, with 16 bases between them. CDR3 residues: CSARDLAGDGYGYTF. In nucleotides, the CDR3 is TGCAGTGCTAGAGATTTGGCAGGGGATGGGTATGGCTACACCTTC.

The chain couples TRBV12-3 or TRBV12-4 to TRBJ1-2, with 7 nucleotides matching TRBD1. The CDR3 is 15 amino acids. Trimming removed 3 bases from V and 12 bases from J; junction bases left unmatched: 16. The CDR3: CASSFWVEGAESHTF. CDR3 nucleotides: TGTGCCAGCAGTTTCTGGGTCGAGGGGGCTGAATCTCACACCTTC.

This chain uses TRBV6-6 with TRBJ1-5; D is ambiguous. Trimming stripped 7 bases from V and 2 bases from J, with 18 bases between. This CDR3 is built from 16 residues. CDR1 is MNHNY, CDR2 SVGAGI, per germline (reference sequence). The CDR3 reads CASINTAVFGNQPQHF. The DNA for the CDR3 is TGTGCCAGCATCAATACAGCCGTTTTCGGCAATCAGCCCCAGCATTTT.

This clonotype has more than one count but fewer than ten. V gene TRBV13 combines with J gene TRBJ2-1; TRBD2 is a possible D gene (6 bases). V was clipped by 5 bases and J by 9 bases, with 20 bases between them. The CDR3 loop spans 15 amino acids. Germline V gene lookup returns CDR1 PRHDT and CDR2 FYEKMQ (reference sequence). The CDR3 spells CASSPGPPGEGEQFF. The CDR3 bases are TGTGCCAGCAGCCCGGGTCCCCCGGGAGAGGGTGAGCAGTTCTTC. Full variable domain (remainder filled in from reference TRBV13 and TRBJ2-1): AAGVIQSPRHLIKEKRETATLKCYPIPRHDTVYWYQQGPGQDPQFLISFYEKMQSDKGSIPDRFSAQQFSDYHSELNMSSLELGDSALYFCASSPGPPGEGEQFFGPGTRLTVL.

This CDR3 is CASSEDDLARELFF. The CDR3 region has the DNA TGTGCCAGCTCGGAGGATGATCTGGCCCGGGAGCTGTTTTTT. This chain connects TRBV2 to TRBJ2-2, with D possibly being TRBD2 (5 bases). There are 14 residues in the CDR3. The germline V gene has CDR1 SNHLY and CDR2 FYNNEI. With 8 bases removed from V and 9 bases from J, the gap between germline ends came to 19 bases.

The CDR3 loop is CASSKGQGARSEQFF. In DNA, the CDR3 is TGTGCCAGCAGCAAGGGACAGGGGGCGCGAAGTGAGCAGTTCTTC. This chain links TRBV12-3 or TRBV12-4 with TRBJ2-1; TRBD1 matches 12 bases. The CDR3 covers 15 residues. Trimming took 6 bases from V and 9 from J; bases not matched to a gene: 9.

This clonotype has more than one count but fewer than ten. The V gene is TRBV27, the J gene TRBJ1-2; the match to TRBD1 covers 11 bases. The germline V gene encodes CDR1 MNHEY and CDR2 SMNVEV (reference sequence). The CDR3 consists of 18 residues. Unmatched junction bases numbered 12, after V lost 2 bases and J lost 4 bases. The CDR3 protein is CASSLVAFRTGGGYGYTF. The DNA of the CDR3 is TGTGCCAGCAGTTTAGTCGCCTTTAGGACAGGGGGCGGCTATGGCTACACCTTC.

This clonotype was found a few times. V usage is TRBV29-1 and J usage is TRBJ1-5; 7 bases are shared with TRBD1. The CDR3 totals 14 residues. V shed 5 bases and J 3 bases; nucleotides not matched to a gene: 7. Looked up from germline, CDR1 is SQVTM and CDR2 is ANQGSEA. The CDR3, as DNA: TGCAGCGTTTCACAGGGACAGCCCAATCAGCCCCAGCATTTT. This codes for CSVSQGQPNQPQHF.

This chain joins TRBV20-1 and TRBJ1-6; D remains ambiguous. The CDR3 length is 13 residues. Germline V gives CDR1 DFQATT, CDR2 SNEGSKA (reference sequence). With 2 bases removed from V and 7 bases from J, the gap between germline ends came to 9 bases. The CDR3 bases are TGCAGTGCTAGACGCTCTGAGAATTCACCCCTCCACTTT. This gives the protein CSARRSENSPLHF.

A remark on this clonotype: This may be a read error, as it is one base from a much larger clone. This chain connects TRBV28 to TRBJ2-5; 12 positions agree with TRBD2. The V gene's germline CDR1 is MDHEN and CDR2 SYDVKM. The CDR3 is 14 residues long. The CDR3 here is CASRLAGGQETRYF. The DNA for the CDR3 is TGTGCCAGCAGACTAGCGGGAGGACAAGAGACCCGGTACTTC. Based on the CDR3 plus reference TRBV28 and TRBJ2-5, the full variable domain is DVKVTQSSRYLVKRTGEKVFLECVQDMDHENMFWYRQDPGLGLRLIYFSYDVKMKEKGDIPEGYSVSREKKERFSLILESASTNQTSMYLCASRLAGGQETRYFGPGTRLLVL.

In this sample, this clonotype turned up a few times. The CDR3 coding sequence is TGTGCCAGCAGTTGGGACTTGAACACTGAAGCTTTCTTT. Translating gives CASSWDLNTEAFF. The genes are TRBV6-4 and TRBJ1-1; possibly TRBD1 for D (5 bases). Trimming cost V 5 bases and J 0 bases, with 7 bases left between them. In germline, CDR1 is MRHNA, CDR2 SNTAGT. The CDR3 spans 13 residues.

The chain links TRBV4-3 to TRBJ2-7; TRBD1 agrees at 9 bases. CDR1 LGHNA and CDR2 YSLEER come from the germline V gene. V gave up 4 bases and J gave up 1 base; unmatched junction bases: 2. The CDR3 is made up of 14 amino acids. The CDR3 region is CASSRQGDSYEQYF. The CDR3 DNA reads TGCGCCAGCAGCCGACAGGGGGATTCCTACGAGCAGTACTTC.

The V call is TRBV6-1, the J call TRBJ1-5, with unresolved D. This CDR3 is 15 amino acids long. Germline CDR1 MNHNS, CDR2 SASEGT. V gave up 3 bases and J gave up 1 base, with 10 bases separating them. The CDR3 protein is CASSELGLSNQPQHF. Here the CDR3 DNA reads TGTGCCAGCAGTGAGCTTGGATTGAGCAATCAGCCCCAGCATTTT.

The chain joins TRBV21-1 to TRBJ2-7; the table's D call, TRBD1, has no DNA check behind it. TRBV21-1 is tagged as a pseudogene. CDR3 length: 16 residues. The CDR3 spells CASSTTGGQKKYEQYF. The CDR3 DNA is TGTGCCAGCAGCACCACGGGGGGACAGAAGAAATACGAGCAGTACTTC.

For this clonotype: One end of the junction varies from germline; a read error may be responsible. The V and J genes are TRBV7-3 and TRBJ2-1; 9 bases map to TRBD2. Germline CDR1 and CDR2: SGHTA and FQGTGA. The CDR3 extends over 15 amino acids. The CDR3 nucleotides read TGCGCCAGCAGCTTAATTGGGACTAGCTCCTACGAGCAGTTCTTC. It translates to CASSLIGTSSYEQFF. Based on the CDR3 plus reference TRBV7-3 and TRBJ2-1, the full variable domain is GAGVSQTPSNKVTEKGKYVELRCDPISGHTALYWYRQSLGQGPEFLIYFQGTGAADDSGLPNDRFFAVRPEGSVSTLKIQRTERGDSAVYLCASSLIGTSSYEQFFGPGTRLTVL.